Following are 30 T cell receptor beta chains from one sample sequenced in a study of blood T cell repertoires in COVID-19. Sequenced by immunoSEQ multiplex PCR; TCRdb stores in-frame clones only, minus some. The sample has 200,000 to 250,000 clones, about nine tenths seen once. Sequencing input: peripheral blood. The origin of the receptors is a woman in her sixties with acute or convalescent COVID-19.

The rearrangement joins TRBV9 to TRBJ2-7; 10 bases align to TRBD2. Trimming at V came to 1 base and at J to 4 bases, leaving 5 bases not matched to a gene. Germline CDR1 SGDLS, CDR2 YYNGEE. CDR3 length equals 15 residues. The CDR3 DNA sequence: TGTGCCAGCAGCGTAACTTCTAGCGGGAGTTACGAGCAGTACTTC. Encoded protein: CASSVTSSGSYEQYF.

This chain uses TRBV13 with TRBJ1-3; D is possibly TRBD1 (6 bases). V was pared by 1 base and J by 10 bases, with 17 bases between. Germline V CDR1 and CDR2: PRHDT, FYEKMQ (reference sequence). There are 15 residues in the CDR3. The chain's CDR3 is CASSLETGGTGTIYF. For the CDR3, the DNA is TGTGCCAGCAGCTTAGAGACAGGCGGTACGGGAACCATATATTTT. Using reference TRBV13 and TRBJ1-3 for the parts outside the CDR3, the full variable domain is AAGVIQSPRHLIKEKRETATLKCYPIPRHDTVYWYQQGPGQDPQFLISFYEKMQSDKGSIPDRFSAQQFSDYHSELNMSSLELGDSALYFCASSLETGGTGTIYFGEGSWLTVV.

The chain joins TRBV5-1 to TRBJ1-6; 7 bases agree with TRBD1. The germline V gene encodes CDR1 SGHRS and CDR2 YFSETQ. Trimming at V came to 4 bases and at J to 7 bases, leaving 8 bases not matched to a gene. The CDR3 spans 15 residues. CDR3 protein: CASSPSTGRNSPLHF. The DNA for the CDR3 is TGCGCCAGCAGCCCTTCGACAGGGAGGAATTCACCCCTCCACTTT.

This clone has a single count. This chain links TRBV5-6 with TRBJ1-5; D is possibly TRBD1 (5 bases). Deletions cut 1 base from V and 7 bases from J, with 12 bases between. Germline CDR1 reads SGHDT; CDR2 reads YYEEEE. The CDR3 extends over 14 amino acids. This CDR3 reads CASSLRGAKQPQHF. In nucleotides, the CDR3 is TGTGCCAGCAGCTTGCGTGGGGCAAAACAGCCCCAGCATTTT.

This rearrangement joins TRBV5-1 to TRBJ1-5; D is unclear. This CDR3 spans 15 amino acids. Germline V lookup: CDR1 SGHRS, CDR2 YFSETQ. Trimming cost V 0 bases and J 5 bases, with 12 bases left between them. CDR3 in amino acids: CASSLVAGLDQPQHF. In nucleotides, the CDR3 is TGCGCCAGCAGCTTGGTGGCAGGCCTGGATCAGCCCCAGCATTTT.

The rearrangement joins TRBV13 to TRBJ1-2; perhaps TRBD1 as D (5 bases). The CDR3 contains 15 residues. In germline, CDR1 is PRHDT, CDR2 FYEKMQ (reference sequence). Trimming cost V 1 base and J 2 bases, with 11 bases left between them. The CDR3 bases are TGTGCCAGCAGCTTAGAGGCGGGACTCAACTATGGCTACACCTTC. Its protein is CASSLEAGLNYGYTF.

This chain joins TRBV3-1 (or the pseudogene TRBV3-2) and TRBJ2-7, with 9 positions matching TRBD1. This CDR3 contains 18 residues. The germline gives CDR1 LGHDT, CDR2 YNNKEL (reference sequence). Trimming cost V 4 bases and J 4 bases; bases outside gene matches: 17. CDR3 DNA sequence: TGTGCCAGCAGCCCGACAGTCGGGACAGGGCCGGGAGGTTACGAGCAGTACTTC. It translates to CASSPTVGTGPGGYEQYF.

The chain joins TRBV11-1 to TRBJ2-1; 8 bases map to TRBD1. Germline lookup yields CDR1 SGHAT and CDR2 FQDESV (reference sequence). V gave up 3 bases and J gave up 2 bases; unmatched junction bases: 3. The CDR3 covers 15 residues. The CDR3 reads CASSFDRGTYNEQFF. As DNA, the CDR3 is TGTGCCAGCAGCTTCGACAGGGGCACCTACAATGAGCAGTTCTTC.

The gene calls are TRBV5-4 and TRBJ1-6; 8 bases match TRBD1. Looked up from germline, CDR1 is SGHNT and CDR2 is YYREEE (reference sequence). This CDR3 has 15 residues. The trim removed 5 bases at V and 8 bases at J, leaving 9 bases unmatched. The CDR3: CASSPGQGSDSPLHF. The CDR3 DNA reads TGTGCCAGCAGTCCCGGACAGGGCAGTGATTCACCCCTCCACTTT.

V and J are TRBV5-4 and TRBJ1-1; TRBD1 matches 8 bases. The V gene end was trimmed by 4 bases and the J gene end by 1 base; junction bases not matched to a gene: 6. Germline-derived CDR1 and CDR2 are SGHNT and YYREEE (reference sequence). The CDR3 is made up of 15 amino acids. DNA for the CDR3: TGTGCCAGCAGCCGCGGGGACAGGAAGAACACTGAAGCTTTCTTT. Translated, it gives CASSRGDRKNTEAFF.

This rearrangement joins TRBV4-1 to TRBJ2-7; D gene ambiguous. The CDR3 runs 13 residues. Per the germline V gene, CDR1 is MGHRA and CDR2 is YSYEKL. Trimming pared 0 bases from V and 9 bases from J, leaving 12 bases between. The CDR3 DNA reads as TGCGCCAGCAGCCAAGAATTCAGATTGTTGCAGTACTTC. Encoded protein: CASSQEFRLLQYF.

The chain links TRBV5-4 to TRBJ1-4, with TRBD1 identical over 7 bases. Unmatched junction bases numbered 8, after V lost 4 bases and J lost 8 bases. The CDR3 spans 14 residues. Germline V gene data show CDR1 as SGHNT and CDR2 as YYREEE (reference sequence). CDR3 sequence (DNA): TGTGCCAGCAGCCAAGGACAGGTGGGAGAAAAACTGTTTTTT. Protein product: CASSQGQVGEKLFF.

The chain recombines TRBV5-4 with TRBJ2-5, with 7 bases aligning to TRBD2. Per germline, CDR1 SGHNT and CDR2 YYREEE (reference sequence). The CDR3 loop spans 14 amino acids. V gave up 0 bases and J gave up 4 bases; unmatched junction bases: 3. CDR3 in amino acids: CASSLGLAGETQYF. CDR3 sequence (DNA): TGTGCCAGCAGCTTGGGACTAGCCGGAGAGACCCAGTACTTC.

This clone occurred a few times. CDR3 sequence reads: CASRPSTSGELFF. The DNA for the CDR3 is TGTGCCAGCAGGCCGAGCACGTCTGGGGAGCTGTTTTTT. This chain connects TRBV7-2 to TRBJ2-2; D is unresolved. This CDR3 comprises 13 residues. V was pared by 6 bases and J by 8 bases, with 13 bases between. Germline assignment: CDR1 SGHTA and CDR2 FQGNSA.

The V call is TRBV7-3, the J call TRBJ1-6; 8 nucleotides line up with TRBD1. This CDR3 contains 14 residues. J was trimmed by 7 bases and V by 4 bases; bases with no gene match: 3. Germline CDR1 reads SGHTA; CDR2 reads FQGTGA. The CDR3 loop reads CASSWTGQNSPLHF. The CDR3, as DNA: TGTGCCAGCAGCTGGACAGGGCAGAATTCACCCCTCCACTTT. The full variable domain, its missing parts supplied by reference TRBV7-3 and TRBJ1-6, is GAGVSQTPSNKVTEKGKYVELRCDPISGHTALYWYRQSLGQGPEFLIYFQGTGAADDSGLPNDRFFAVRPEGSVSTLKIQRTERGDSAVYLCASSWTGQNSPLHFGNGTRLTVT.

This chain joins TRBV12-3 or TRBV12-4 and TRBJ1-1; D might be TRBD1 (5 bases). The V gene lost 3 bases and the J gene lost 10 bases, with 15 bases spanning the gap. This CDR3 spans 13 amino acids. CDR3 residues: CASSLGGDGGAFF. The DNA for the CDR3 is TGTGCCAGCAGTTTGGGGGGAGATGGAGGAGCTTTCTTT.

This rearrangement joins TRBV6-5 to TRBJ2-5, with 7 bases that match TRBD1. Germline V gene data show CDR1 as MNHEY and CDR2 as SVGAGI. CDR3 size: 14 residues. The ends lost 8 bases at V and 3 bases at J; junction bases unmatched: 9. CDR3 sequence: CASLMTGSKETQYF. CDR3 DNA sequence: TGTGCCAGCTTAATGACAGGGTCAAAAGAGACCCAGTACTTC.

This clone was detected only once. This chain joins TRBV5-1 and TRBJ2-2; TRBD2 agrees at 12 bases. J gave up 3 bases and V 5 bases, and 5 bases lay outside the gene matches. Germline-derived CDR1 and CDR2 are SGHRS and YFSETQ. The CDR3 loop spans 16 amino acids. In DNA form, the CDR3 reads TGCGCCAGCAGTCTTGGACTAGCGGGGTACACCGGGGAGCTGTTTTTT. Protein: CASSLGLAGYTGELFF.

The V gene is TRBV4-3, the J gene TRBJ2-1, with D possibly TRBD2 on 5 matching bases. V dropped 1 base and J dropped 2 bases, with 12 bases sitting between them. The CDR3 consists of 16 residues. Germline V gene sequence: CDR1 LGHNA, CDR2 YSLEER. The CDR3 DNA is TGCGCCAGCAGCCAAGGATCGGGAAGGGCCTACAATGAGCAGTTCTTC. It encodes CASSQGSGRAYNEQFF.

The chain links TRBV12-5 to TRBJ2-5, with a tentative D call TRBD2 (6 bases). V was clipped by 7 bases and J by 9 bases, with 18 bases between them. The CDR3 is 13 residues long. The germline V gene has CDR1 LGHNT and CDR2 FRNRAP. In DNA form, the CDR3 reads TGTGCTAGTGCCGATAGCGGTGCTCGGGCCCAGTACTTC. It codes for CASADSGARAQYF.

This clone was counted once. The chain joins TRBV18 to TRBJ1-5, with D tentatively TRBD1 (5 bases). Per the germline V gene, CDR1 is KGHSH and CDR2 is LQKENI. The V gene lost 3 bases and the J gene lost 3 bases, with 12 bases spanning the gap. The CDR3 covers 15 residues. This CDR3 is CASSPSGMSNQPQHF. In DNA, the CDR3 is TGTGCCAGCTCACCTTCAGGGATGTCCAATCAGCCCCAGCATTTT.

This clone appeared a single time. The chain recombines TRBV18 with TRBJ1-6, with 7 bases aligning to TRBD1. The CDR3 loop spans 14 amino acids. Looked up from germline, CDR1 is KGHSH and CDR2 is LQKENI. Losses at the gene ends were 3 bases for V and 7 bases for J; bases not matched to a gene: 3. For the CDR3, the DNA is TGTGCCAGCTCACCGGACAGGAAGAATTCACCCCTCCACTTT. Translated, it gives CASSPDRKNSPLHF.

The CDR3 region is CASRPPGYQETQYF. The DNA for the CDR3 is TGTGCCAGCAGGCCCCCCGGGTACCAAGAGACCCAGTACTTC. V gene TRBV7-2 combines with J gene TRBJ2-5; D is uncertain. The germline V and J ends were trimmed by 6 bases and 0 bases, with 11 bases remaining between them. CDR1 is SGHTA and CDR2 is FQGNSA in the germline V gene. This CDR3 has 14 amino acids.

The genes are TRBV28 and TRBJ1-2; TRBD1 is a possible D gene (5 bases). The V gene's germline CDR1 is MDHEN and CDR2 SYDVKM. V was trimmed by 1 base and J by 8 bases, leaving 17 bases between them. This CDR3 is 15 amino acids long. The CDR3 DNA is TGTGCCAGCAGTTTATTATCGGCGGGGCAGGGCGGCTACACCTTC. Encoded protein: CASSLLSAGQGGYTF.

This clone has just a few counts. The V and J genes are TRBV6-1 and TRBJ1-6, with D perhaps matching TRBD1 (6 bases). Germline values: CDR1 MNHNS, CDR2 SASEGT. Trimming removed 1 base at V and 13 bases at J, with 14 bases between. This CDR3 is built from 14 residues. The CDR3 DNA sequence: TGTGCCAGCAGTGAAGGGACAGTACGGCGGCCCCTCCACTTT. Its protein is CASSEGTVRRPLHF.

The chain has TRBV2 and TRBJ1-1, with 7 bases that match TRBD1. V gave up 2 bases and J gave up 7 bases; unmatched junction bases: 4. The CDR3 spans 13 residues. The germline V gene encodes CDR1 SNHLY and CDR2 FYNNEI. Written as DNA, the CDR3 is TGTGCCAGCAGTGAATACGGACAGGATGAAGCTTTCTTT. Its protein product is CASSEYGQDEAFF.

The J gene is TRBJ2-3, the V gene TRBV6-6; 8 bases fit TRBD2. The CDR3 totals 15 residues. Germline trimming cut 2 bases from V and 6 bases from J; bases unmatched to any gene: 7. The germline V gene encodes CDR1 MNHNY and CDR2 SVGAGI (reference sequence). CDR3 in amino acids: CASSYRVAGSDTQYF. In DNA, the CDR3 is TGTGCCAGCAGTTACCGGGTAGCGGGGTCGGATACGCAGTATTTT.

This clone has a single count. The J gene is TRBJ1-1, the V gene TRBV25-1, with 8 bases aligning to TRBD1. Germline CDR1 and CDR2: MGHDK and SYGVNS. CDR3 length: 14 amino acids. With 6 bases clipped from V and 4 bases from J, the junction kept 7 bases outside the gene matches. CDR3 region: CASSFRGQGTEAFF. The CDR3 region has the DNA TGTGCCAGCAGCTTCAGGGGGCAAGGCACTGAAGCTTTCTTT.

CDR3 in amino acids: CASSPTTRGQETQYF. The CDR3 DNA reads as TGTGCCAGCTCACCTACGACTAGAGGGCAAGAGACCCAGTACTTC. The chain has TRBV18 and TRBJ2-5; tentative D call: TRBD2 (6 bases). Germline-derived CDR1 and CDR2 are KGHSH and LQKENI. This CDR3 spans 15 amino acids. V was shortened by 3 bases and J by 2 bases, with 13 bases between the two germline ends.

This clone was recorded once. The CDR3, as DNA: TGTGCCAGCAGCCTAGATAGGGGGACCGGGGAGCTGTTTTTT. Translated: CASSLDRGTGELFF. This chain uses TRBV6-2 or TRBV6-3 with TRBJ2-2; tentatively, D is TRBD1 (6 bases). Germline CDR1 reads MNHEY; CDR2 reads SVGEGT. The CDR3 sequence is 14 residues long. V was trimmed by 6 bases and J by 5 bases, leaving 13 bases between them.